Listed below are T cell receptor beta chains from one sample, sequenced in a study of T cell responses to AZD1222 COVID-19 vaccine. The protocol was immunoSEQ multiplex PCR, while the TCRdb copy is restricted to in-frame clones and leaves out a portion. Altogether 100,000 to 150,000 clones are present, roughly nine tenths being singletons, with the ten largest covering about 5.3%. Source: peripheral blood, taken on day 0 of AZD1222 vaccination. These receptors were taken from an adult in good health. The CDR3 runs from the conserved cysteine through the conserved F or W. D genes are given only for firm matches. Expanded clones get a size class; other rows say once, few or many, or leave the size out.

NA,TRBJ1-2,17,TRBV18,NA,TGTGCCAGCTCACCACCGAATCGAGGGGTAGCTAACTATGGCTACACCTTC,CASSPPNRGVANYGYTF
NA,TRBJ2-3,11,TRBV7-9,NA,TGTGCCAGCAGCTTCACAGATACGCAGTATTTT,CASSFTDTQYF
NA,TRBJ2-7,11,TRBV6-5,NA,TGTGCCAGTGCCCACTCCTACGAGCAGTACTTC,CASAHSYEQYF
TRBD1,TRBJ2-5,14,TRBV5-4,NA,TGTGCCAGCAGCGCGGGACAGGGGCGAGAGACCCAGTACTTC,CASSAGQGRETQYF
NA,TRBJ1-1,14,TRBV28,NA,TGTGCCAGCAGTTCCCGCCTCGGGAACACTGAAGCTTTCTTT,CASSSRLGNTEAFF
TRBD2,TRBJ2-1,16,TRBV27,NA,TGTGCCAGCAGTTTACCCGGGACTAGCATCCACAATGAGCAGTTCTTC,CASSLPGTSIHNEQFF
NA,TRBJ2-1,13,TRBV19,NA,TGTGCCAGTAGTACCACCCTAGGGACAGAGCAGTTCTTC,CASSTTLGTEQFF
NA,TRBJ2-5,17,TRBV7-3,NA,TGTGCCAGCAGCTTAAGGGGCCCGGGAGCCGGCGGGGAGACCCAGTACTTC,CASSLRGPGAGGETQYF
NA,TRBJ2-1,16,TRBV5-1,NA,TGCGCCAGCAGCTTGGAAATAGCGCCCTCCTACAATGAGCAGTTCTTC,CASSLEIAPSYNEQFF
TRBD1,TRBJ1-5,18,TRBV28,NA,TGTGCCAGCAGTAAGGTTATGCAGGGGGCATTCGGCAATCAGCCCCAGCATTTT,CASSKVMQGAFGNQPQHF
NA,TRBJ2-2,16,TRBV2,NA,TGTGCCAGCAGTGAAATAGGTCCCTGGAACACCGGGGAGCTGTTTTTT,CASSEIGPWNTGELFF
NA,TRBJ1-5,11,TRBV12-3/TRBV12-4,NA,TGTGCCAGCGGCTATAATCAGCCCCAGCATTTT,CASGYNQPQHF
TRBD2,TRBJ2-1,14,TRBV24-1,NA,TGTGCCACCAGTGGGCGGGAGATGCGCAATGAGCAGTTCTTC,CATSGREMRNEQFF
NA,TRBJ2-5,15,TRBV27,NA,TGTGCCAGCAGCAGAACAGGGCAGAGGCAAGAGACCCAGTACTTC,CASSRTGQRQETQYF
NA,TRBJ2-1,13,TRBV25-1,once,TGTGCCAGCGGGGGGACAGTTTACAATGAGCAGTTCTTC,CASGGTVYNEQFF
NA,TRBJ2-3,15,TRBV2,NA,TGTGCCAGCAGTGAACCCCGTTTGGGCACAGATACGCAGTATTTT,CASSEPRLGTDTQYF
NA,TRBJ2-7,13,TRBV6-5,NA,TGTGCCAGCAGTTACCTTCAGGGGTACGAGCAGTACTTC,CASSYLQGYEQYF
TRBD1,TRBJ1-1,14,TRBV9,NA,TGTGCCAGCAGCGTTGCAGGGGGGGACACTGAAGCTTTCTTT,CASSVAGGDTEAFF
NA,TRBJ1-5,12,TRBV5-6,NA,TGTGCCAGCAGTCGAGAAAATCAGCCCCAGCATTTT,CASSRENQPQHF
NA,TRBJ2-2,15,TRBV5-1,NA,TGCGCCAGCAGCCAGTCTAGCGAGAACACCGGGGAGCTGTTTTTT,CASSQSSENTGELFF
TRBD1,TRBJ1-2,12,TRBV28,NA,TGTGCCAGCAGCAACAGGGGGTATGGCTACACCTTC,CASSNRGYGYTF
TRBD1,TRBJ1-5,16,TRBV5-8,NA,TGTGCCAGCAGCGAAGGGACAGGGTTGTTCGGGCAGCCCCAGCATTTT,CASSEGTGLFGQPQHF
TRBD1,TRBJ2-5,16,TRBV27,NA,TGTGCCAGCAGTAGACCGGGACAGGGGTCCCAAGAGACCCAGTACTTC,CASSRPGQGSQETQYF
TRBD2,TRBJ2-2,20,TRBV5-1,once,TGCGCCAGCAGCCCGCGGGGCGGGAGGGCCCAGAATAGGAACACCGGGGAGCTGTTTTTT,CASSPRGGRAQNRNTGELFF
TRBD1,TRBJ2-7,14,TRBV2,NA,TGTGCCAGCAGTGGCGGGACAGGGTCCTACGAGCAGTACTTC,CASSGGTGSYEQYF
NA,TRBJ1-1,15,TRBV7-9,NA,TGTGCCAGCAGCTTAGCGTTGGGGGAAAACACTGAAGCTTTCTTT,CASSLALGENTEAFF
NA,TRBJ1-1,15,TRBV19,NA,TGTGCCAGTAGTATAGTAGTGGGTAAGGCCCCTGAAGCTTTCTTT,CASSIVVGKAPEAFF
NA,TRBJ2-7,14,TRBV7-9,once,TGTGCCAGCAGCCCCCCCGTCGGGCTCTACGAGCAGTACTTC,CASSPPVGLYEQYF
NA,TRBJ1-1,13,TRBV30,NA,TGTGCCTACCTCCCCGGGGCTAACACTGAAGCTTTCTTT,CAYLPGANTEAFF
NA,TRBJ1-6,18,TRBV7-3,NA,TGTGCCATCAGAGGGCCCACCCCGGAGATATGGTATAATTCACCCCTCCACTTT,CAIRGPTPEIWYNSPLHF
NA,TRBJ1-2,14,TRBV29-1,NA,TGCAGCGTCGTACTCCGGACGACTAACTATGGCTACACCTTC,CSVVLRTTNYGYTF
NA,TRBJ2-7,15,TRBV6-5,NA,TGTGCCAGCAGTTACTCGAGATCCGGGAACTACGAGCAGTACTTC,CASSYSRSGNYEQYF
NA,TRBJ2-3,15,TRBV28,NA,TGTGCCAGCAGTGACGTTTCCCAGTTAAAAGATACGCAGTATTTT,CASSDVSQLKDTQYF
TRBD1,TRBJ1-5,14,TRBV2,NA,TGTGCCAGCAGTCGTGGGACAGGGAGACAGCCCCAGCATTTT,CASSRGTGRQPQHF
NA,TRBJ1-4,15,TRBV7-6,NA,TGTGCCAGCAGACCCCCGGGGGGAGCCGAGGAAAAACTGTTTTTT,CASRPPGGAEEKLFF
NA,TRBJ1-5,14,TRBV25-1,NA,TGTGCCAGCAGTGTCCAAGGTTCGGGTCAGCCCCAGCATTTT,CASSVQGSGQPQHF
NA,TRBJ1-2,15,TRBV11-2,NA,TGTGCCAGCAGCTTAGGGCCGGAACAGGGCGGTGGCTACACCTTC,CASSLGPEQGGGYTF
NA,TRBJ2-6,18,TRBV7-3,NA,TGTGCCAGCAGCCAAACTAAAACGGGGCTATCGGGGGCCAACGTCCTGACTTTC,CASSQTKTGLSGANVLTF
NA,TRBJ2-1,12,TRBV18,NA,TGTGCCAGCTCCCTCAGAAGCAATGAGCAGTTCTTC,CASSLRSNEQFF
NA,TRBJ2-7,13,TRBV12-3/TRBV12-4,once,TGTGCCAGCAGTATGACCGCATCCTACGAGCAGTACTTC,CASSMTASYEQYF
NA,TRBJ1-6,15,TRBV27,few,TGTGCCAGCAGTTTGCAAAACTCCTATAATTCACCCCTCCACTTT,CASSLQNSYNSPLHF
NA,TRBJ1-2,12,TRBV30,NA,TGTGCCTGGCTACAGGTTACCTATGGCTACACCTTC,CAWLQVTYGYTF
NA,TRBJ2-7,13,TRBV9,NA,TGTGCCAGCAGCCTCGGACCGAACTACGAGCAGTACTTC,CASSLGPNYEQYF
NA,TRBJ1-1,13,TRBV24-1,NA,TGTGCCACCAGAGAAACGGGGGACACTGAAGCTTTCTTT,CATRETGDTEAFF
TRBD1,TRBJ1-1,16,TRBV28,NA,TGTGCCAGCAGTTCCTCATACGGGACAGGGGTTACTGAAGCTTTCTTT,CASSSSYGTGVTEAFF
NA,TRBJ1-5,13,TRBV6-5,NA,TGTGCCAGCACAAGACAGGCAAATCAGCCCCAGCATTTT,CASTRQANQPQHF
NA,TRBJ2-5,15,TRBV6-2/TRBV6-3,NA,TGTGCCAGCAGTTACAGGCCGGGGCAGGGGGAGACCCAGTACTTC,CASSYRPGQGETQYF
NA,TRBJ1-1,13,TRBV9,few,TGTGCCAGCAGCCCCCGGGGAGGCACTGAAGCTTTCTTT,CASSPRGGTEAFF
TRBD1,TRBJ2-7,13,TRBV29-1,NA,TGCAGCGTTGGGGGCCTGACAGGGGACGAGCAGTACTTC,CSVGGLTGDEQYF
NA,TRBJ1-6,17,TRBV7-8,NA,TGTGCCAGCAGCTTAGAGGGGCCCCACAGTGGCGCTTCACCCCTCCACTTT,CASSLEGPHSGASPLHF
TRBD1,TRBJ1-6,13,TRBV10-2,NA,TGCGCCAGCAGTGAGGACAGGGGCTCACCCCTCCACTTT,CASSEDRGSPLHF
NA,TRBJ1-6,15,TRBV28,once,TGTGCCAGCAGCTCTCCGGGACGGAATAATTCACCCCTCCACTTT,CASSSPGRNNSPLHF
TRBD1,TRBJ2-7,14,TRBV28,NA,TGTGCCAGCATCCGGACAGGGGGCATCTACGAGCAGTACTTC,CASIRTGGIYEQYF
NA,TRBJ1-5,12,TRBV19,NA,TGTGCCAGTAGTATGGTCAGTCAGCCCCAGCATTTT,CASSMVSQPQHF
TRBD1,TRBJ1-6,15,TRBV28,NA,TGTGCCAGCAGTGTACCGGGACAGGGTAATTCACCCCTCCACTTT,CASSVPGQGNSPLHF
NA,TRBJ2-3,14,TRBV4-1,NA,TGCGCCAGCAGCCAAGATCTAAGGCGAGATACGCAGTATTTT,CASSQDLRRDTQYF